The clone carrying this TCR beta chain is labeled medium-sized based on frequency. What it binds is not known. This sample was included in a study of T cell clusters in autoimmune cytopenias. Study-level findings and limits: The cluster-lack signature was not seen for secondary cytopenia versus chronic lymphocytic leukemia.

This CDR3 comprises 14 residues. Germline V gene data show CDR1 as SGHAT and CDR2 as FQDESV (reference sequence). Approximately 36,000 genome equivalents of blood DNA were amplified for TRB. Multiplex touch-down PCR amplified TRB using TRB-A and TRB-B pools in one tube. TCRdb reprocessed the multiplex PCR reads, with one entry per CDR3 protein and no DNA. Its table lists fewer than 8,500 distinct CDR3 sequences. A further study also used this sample, focusing on T cell repertoires in aging, cancer and after chemotherapy. That source notes: Untreated cancer patients had significantly lower blood TCR diversity than age-matched healthy donors.

The chain uses TRBV11-1 and TRBJ2-7; TCRdb's D gene call, TRBD1, goes unchecked for lack of DNA. The origin of this receptor is a human donor in good health. The sequenced sample was peripheral blood. This CDR3 reads CASSLDRGGYEQYF.